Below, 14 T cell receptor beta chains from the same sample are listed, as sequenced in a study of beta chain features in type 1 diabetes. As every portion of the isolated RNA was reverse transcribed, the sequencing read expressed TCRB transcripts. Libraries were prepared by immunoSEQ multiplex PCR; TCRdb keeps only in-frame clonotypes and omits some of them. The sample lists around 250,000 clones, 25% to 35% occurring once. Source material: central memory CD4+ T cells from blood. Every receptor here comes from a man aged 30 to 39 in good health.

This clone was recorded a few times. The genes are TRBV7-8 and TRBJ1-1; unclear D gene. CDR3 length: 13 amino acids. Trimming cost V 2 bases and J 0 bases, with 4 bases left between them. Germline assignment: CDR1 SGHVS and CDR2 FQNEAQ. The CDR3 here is CASSLRMNTEAFF. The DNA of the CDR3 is TGTGCCAGCAGCTTAAGGATGAACACTGAAGCTTTCTTT.

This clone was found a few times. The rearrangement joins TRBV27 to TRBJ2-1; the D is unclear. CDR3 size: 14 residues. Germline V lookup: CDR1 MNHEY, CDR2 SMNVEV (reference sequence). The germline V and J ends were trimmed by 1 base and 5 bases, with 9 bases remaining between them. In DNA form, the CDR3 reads TGTGCCAGCAGTTTATGGCCCGGCGACAATGAGCAGTTCTTC. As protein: CASSLWPGDNEQFF.

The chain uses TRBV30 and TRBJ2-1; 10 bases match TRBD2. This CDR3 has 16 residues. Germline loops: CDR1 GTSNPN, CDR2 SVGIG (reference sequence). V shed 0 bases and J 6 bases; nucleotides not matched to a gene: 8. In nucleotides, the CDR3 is TGTGCCTGGAGTGTAAAGGGACTAGCGAGACTCAATGAGCAGTTCTTC. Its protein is CAWSVKGLARLNEQFF.

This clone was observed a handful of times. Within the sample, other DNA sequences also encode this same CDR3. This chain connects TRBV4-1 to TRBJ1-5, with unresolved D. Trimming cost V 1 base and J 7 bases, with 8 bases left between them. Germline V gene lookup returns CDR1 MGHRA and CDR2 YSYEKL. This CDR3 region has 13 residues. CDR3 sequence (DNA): TGCGCCAGCAGCCAAGCCTTGGACCAGCCCCAGCATTTT. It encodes CASSQALDQPQHF.

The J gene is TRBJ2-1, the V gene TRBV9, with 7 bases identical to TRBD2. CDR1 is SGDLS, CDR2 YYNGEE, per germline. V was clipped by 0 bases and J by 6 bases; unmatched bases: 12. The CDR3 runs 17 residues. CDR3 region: CASSVGLAATRGNEQFF. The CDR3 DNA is TGTGCCAGCAGCGTAGGGCTAGCGGCTACACGGGGCAATGAGCAGTTCTTC.

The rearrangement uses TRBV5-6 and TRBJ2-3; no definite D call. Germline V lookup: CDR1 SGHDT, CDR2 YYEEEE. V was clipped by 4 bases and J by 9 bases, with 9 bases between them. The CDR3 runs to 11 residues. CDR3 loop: CASSRAQTQYF. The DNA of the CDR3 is TGTGCCAGCAGCCGAGCCCAAACGCAGTATTTT.

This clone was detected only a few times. The CDR3 region has the DNA TGTGCCAGCAGCTTAGCCGTCGAAAACATTCAGTACTTC. This encodes CASSLAVENIQYF. The chain is built from TRBV7-2 and TRBJ2-4; D gene ambiguous. The length of the CDR3 is 13 residues. Trimming took 0 bases from V and 5 from J, leaving 5 bases between them. In germline, CDR1 is SGHTA, CDR2 FQGNSA.

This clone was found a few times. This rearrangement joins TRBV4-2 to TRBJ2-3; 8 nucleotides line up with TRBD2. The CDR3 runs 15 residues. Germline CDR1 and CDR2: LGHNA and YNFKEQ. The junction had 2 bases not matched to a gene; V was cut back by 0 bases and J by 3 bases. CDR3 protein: CASSQDTGGTDTQYF. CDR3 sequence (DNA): TGTGCCAGCAGCCAAGATACGGGGGGGACAGATACGCAGTATTTT.

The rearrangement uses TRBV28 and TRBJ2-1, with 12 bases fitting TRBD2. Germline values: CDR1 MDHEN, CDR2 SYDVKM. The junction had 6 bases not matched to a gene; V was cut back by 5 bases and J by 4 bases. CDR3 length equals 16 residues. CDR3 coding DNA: TGTGCCAGCAGTCCCTCCGGACTAGCGGGGTACAATGAGCAGTTCTTC. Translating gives CASSPSGLAGYNEQFF.

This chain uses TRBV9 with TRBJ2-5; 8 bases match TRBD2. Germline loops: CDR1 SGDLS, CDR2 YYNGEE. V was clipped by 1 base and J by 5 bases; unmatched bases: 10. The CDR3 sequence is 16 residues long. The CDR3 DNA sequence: TGTGCCAGCAGCGTAACTAGCGGAAACCGGGGGGAGACCCAGTACTTC. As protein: CASSVTSGNRGETQYF.

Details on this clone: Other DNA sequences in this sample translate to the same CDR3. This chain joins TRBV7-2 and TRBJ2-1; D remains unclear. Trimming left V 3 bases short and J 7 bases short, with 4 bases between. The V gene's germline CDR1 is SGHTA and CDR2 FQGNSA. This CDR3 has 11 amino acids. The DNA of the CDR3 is TGTGCCAGCAGCTTTACGAATGAGCAGTTCTTC. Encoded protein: CASSFTNEQFF.

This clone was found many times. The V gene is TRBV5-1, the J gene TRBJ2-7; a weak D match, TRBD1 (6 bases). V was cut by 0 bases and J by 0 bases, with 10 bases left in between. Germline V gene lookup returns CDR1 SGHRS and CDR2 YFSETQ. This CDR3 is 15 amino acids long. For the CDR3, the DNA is TGCGCCAGCAGCTTGGGACAGGTCTCCTCCTACGAGCAGTACTTC. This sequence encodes CASSLGQVSSYEQYF.

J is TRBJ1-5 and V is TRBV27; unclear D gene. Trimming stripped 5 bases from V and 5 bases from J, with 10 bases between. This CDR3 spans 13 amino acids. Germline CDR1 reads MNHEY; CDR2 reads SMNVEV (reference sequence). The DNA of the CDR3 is TGTGCCAGCAGTCACACAAACGATCAGCCCCAGCATTTT. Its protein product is CASSHTNDQPQHF.

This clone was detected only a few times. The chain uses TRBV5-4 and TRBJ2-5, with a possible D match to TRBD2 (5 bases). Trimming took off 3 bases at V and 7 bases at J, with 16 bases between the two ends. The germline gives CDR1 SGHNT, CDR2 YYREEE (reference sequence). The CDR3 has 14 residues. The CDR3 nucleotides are TGTGCCAGCAGCTCCCTAGGCGGCGGGCCGACCCAGTACTTC. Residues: CASSSLGGGPTQYF.